This T cell receptor beta chain was profiled in a study of T-cell reconstitution after alpha-beta-depleted transplantation in children. General study results and limits: Among T cells one year after transplant, newly produced cells accounted for most counts and diversity. Two months or so post-transplant, alpha-beta T cells reportedly derived from several hundred expanded graft clones. Day-60 TCRbeta diversity that was high in some patients was derived from surviving recipient T cells and thymic progenitors.

TCRbeta library construction was performed incorporating unique molecular identifiers. TCRdb re-analysed the PCR reads in MiXCR, keeping a single row per CDR3 protein. Here the sample spans about 980,000 distinct CDR3 sequences, about 29% being singletons. A word on this clonotype: The antigen is not known.

Trimming at V came to 5 bases and at J to 4 bases, leaving 8 bases not matched to a gene. The CDR3 spans 15 residues. CDR1 and CDR2 (germline): MNHEY, SMNVEV (reference sequence). The source of this sequence is a boy under two years old who had a stem cell transplant for SCID, so the T cells may come from the graft donor. This chain joins TRBV27 and TRBJ1-5; 7 bases agree with TRBD1. Sequenced here: PBMCs, mostly from graft donor cells, sampled 360 days after TCRalphabeta/CD19-depleted stem cell transplant. CDR3 bases: TGTGCCAGCAGTCCCCAGGGACAGAGGAATCAGCCCCAGCATTTT. This codes for CASSPQGQRNQPQHF.